Below are 23 T cell receptor beta chains sequenced from a single sample in a study of beta chain features in type 1 diabetes. Expressed TCRB transcripts were sequenced because the isolated RNA had all been reverse transcribed beforehand. Method: immunoSEQ multiplex PCR; TCRdb's copy keeps in-frame clones and lacks some. The sample consists of 350,000 to 450,000 clones, about 15% of them appearing once. The sample was naive CD4+ T cells from blood. These receptors originate from a woman younger than 30 in good health.

The chain employs TRBV29-1 and TRBJ2-6, with D hard to call. V was shortened by 6 bases and J by 0 bases, with 9 bases between the two germline ends. The CDR3 runs to 14 residues. CDR1 is SQVTM and CDR2 is ANQGSEA in the germline V gene. This chain's CDR3 is CSVRDSSGANVLTF. The CDR3 bases are TGCAGCGTCCGAGATAGCTCTGGGGCCAACGTCCTGACTTTC.

Only a few counts were recorded for this clone. The same CDR3 also results from other DNA sequences found in this sample. The CDR3 spells CSVVTVSYEQYF. CDR3 DNA: TGCAGCGTTGTGACAGTTTCCTACGAGCAGTACTTC. The rearrangement uses TRBV29-1 and TRBJ2-7, with D perhaps matching TRBD1 (5 bases). Germline CDR1 reads SQVTM; CDR2 reads ANQGSEA. Trimming removed 4 bases at V and 1 base at J, with 8 bases between. The CDR3 is made up of 12 amino acids.

A few counts support this clone. The gene calls are TRBV9 and TRBJ1-1; possibly TRBD1 for D (6 bases). This CDR3 comprises 16 residues. V lost 4 bases and J lost 1, with 17 bases in between. Looked up from germline, CDR1 is SGDLS and CDR2 is YYNGEE. CDR3 sequence: CASSPRQTGKNTEAFF. The CDR3 bases are TGTGCCAGCAGCCCTCGCCAGACAGGCAAGAACACTGAAGCTTTCTTT.

The V and J genes are TRBV15 and TRBJ2-2; D perhaps matches TRBD2 (5 bases). The CDR3 covers 16 residues. V was shortened by 3 bases and J by 6 bases, with 17 bases between the two germline ends. The germline V gene encodes CDR1 LNHNV and CDR2 YYDKDF (reference sequence). CDR3: CATSRDDLASAGELFF. The DNA of the CDR3 is TGTGCCACCAGCAGGGACGATCTAGCCTCCGCCGGGGAGCTGTTTTTT. The variable domain in full, completed from reference TRBV15 and TRBJ2-2, reads DAMVIQNPRYQVTQFGKPVTLSCSQTLNHNVMYWYQQKSSQAPKLLFHYYDKDFNNEADTPDNFQSRRPNTSFCFLDIRSPGLGDTAMYLCATSRDDLASAGELFFGEGSRLTVL.

The chain recombines TRBV7-2 with TRBJ1-1, with a possible D match to TRBD1 (5 bases). The CDR3 spans 14 residues. Trimming took off 3 bases at V and 1 base at J, with 9 bases between the two ends. CDR1 is SGHTA, CDR2 FQGNSA, per germline. Written as DNA, the CDR3 is TGTGCCAGCAGCTTTCAGGGTAGGAACACTGAAGCTTTCTTT. The encoded protein is CASSFQGRNTEAFF.

This chain joins TRBV29-1 and TRBJ2-5; TRBD2 is a possible D gene (6 bases). Germline values: CDR1 SQVTM, CDR2 ANQGSEA. The CDR3 has 13 amino acids. Between the trimmed V and J ends, which lost 0 bases and 5 bases, there was a span of 10 bases. The CDR3 loop reads CSVEEGAGETQYF. In DNA form, the CDR3 reads TGCAGCGTTGAAGAGGGCGCGGGGGAGACCCAGTACTTC.

The chain has TRBV7-2 and TRBJ2-2, with D possibly TRBD2 on 5 matching bases. The CDR3 runs to 16 residues. V dropped 1 base and J dropped 4 bases, with 13 bases sitting between them. The germline gives CDR1 SGHTA, CDR2 FQGNSA. CDR3 protein: CASSLDEGAITGELFF. In nucleotides, the CDR3 is TGTGCCAGCAGCTTAGATGAGGGAGCCATCACCGGGGAGCTGTTTTTT.

Turning to this clone: The sample has other DNA sequences that encode this CDR3 too. The chain combines TRBV30 with TRBJ1-5; no clear D gene. CDR1 is GTSNPN and CDR2 is SVGIG in the germline V gene (reference sequence). The CDR3 sequence is 13 residues long. Trimming left V 2 bases short and J 0 bases short, with 5 bases between. The CDR3 coding sequence is TGTGCCTGGAGTTCGGGTAGCAATCAGCCCCAGCATTTT. As protein: CAWSSGSNQPQHF.

V gene TRBV25-1 combines with J gene TRBJ1-4; TRBD1 agrees at 10 bases. J was trimmed by 10 bases and V by 4 bases; bases with no gene match: 6. This CDR3 is 14 amino acids long. Germline V gives CDR1 MGHDK, CDR2 SYGVNS. The CDR3 region has the DNA TGTGCCAGCAGTGGGGGACAGGGGTTGGGAAAACTGTTTTTT. It specifies CASSGGQGLGKLFF.

Turning to this clone: Other DNA sequences in the same sample also yield this CDR3. This rearrangement joins TRBV30 to TRBJ1-2; D gene uncertain. V was cut by 0 bases and J by 2 bases, with 4 bases left in between. There are 12 residues in the CDR3. CDR1 and CDR2 from the germline V gene are GTSNPN and SVGIG (reference sequence). CDR3 coding DNA: TGTGCCTGGAGTGTACAGAACTATGGCTACACCTTC. This sequence encodes CAWSVQNYGYTF.

The chain couples TRBV28 to TRBJ1-2, with no clear D. Trimming took 6 bases from V and 2 from J, leaving 10 bases between them. This CDR3 comprises 13 residues. Germline values: CDR1 MDHEN, CDR2 SYDVKM. CDR3 loop: CASRTEWNYGYTF. The CDR3, as DNA: TGTGCCAGCAGAACAGAATGGAACTATGGCTACACCTTC.

The J gene is TRBJ2-7, the V gene TRBV28, with 12 bases that match TRBD2. V trimming: 6 bases; J trimming: 6 bases; junction bases outside the gene matches: 9. From germline, CDR1 is MDHEN and CDR2 SYDVKM. This CDR3 region has 15 residues. In nucleotides, the CDR3 is TGTGCCAGCAGCTCTAGCGGGAGGGCCTCGGGCGAGCAGTACTTC. Its protein product is CASSSSGRASGEQYF.

V usage is TRBV11-2 and J usage is TRBJ2-5, with 9 bases that match TRBD2. Per germline, CDR1 SGHAT and CDR2 FQNNGV. Trimming took 4 bases from V and 5 from J; bases not matched to a gene: 20. The CDR3 runs to 19 residues. CDR3 loop: CASSSVLTTSGYPRETQYF. DNA of the CDR3: TGTGCCAGCAGCTCCGTTCTAACAACTAGCGGGTACCCACGGGAGACCCAGTACTTC. Drawing the rest from reference TRBV11-2 and TRBJ2-5, the complete variable domain is EAGVAQSPRYKIIEKRQSVAFWCNPISGHATLYWYQQILGQGPKLLIQFQNNGVVDDSQLPKDRFSAERLKGVDSTLKIQPAKLEDSAVYLCASSSVLTTSGYPRETQYFGPGTRLLVL.

The rearrangement uses TRBV28 and TRBJ2-5, with 8 positions matching TRBD2. V shed 1 base and J 5 bases; nucleotides not matched to a gene: 9. The CDR3 extends over 16 amino acids. The V gene's germline CDR1 is MDHEN and CDR2 SYDVKM. This chain's CDR3 is CASSLSPGTRLETQYF. CDR3 sequence (DNA): TGTGCCAGCAGTTTATCCCCCGGGACTAGACTGGAGACCCAGTACTTC.

This clone showed up just a few times. This chain links TRBV27 with TRBJ1-1, with D possibly TRBD1 on 6 matching bases. Trimming shortened V by 5 bases and J by 1 base, and 11 bases separated the two germline ends. The CDR3 runs to 14 residues. CDR1 is MNHEY, CDR2 SMNVEV, per germline (reference sequence). The CDR3 protein is CASSLQGSNTEAFF. The CDR3 DNA reads TGTGCCAGCAGTCTACAGGGATCGAACACTGAAGCTTTCTTT.

This clone has just a few counts. The chain recombines TRBV20-1 with TRBJ1-2; the D gene is possibly TRBD1 (5 bases). Trimming shortened V by 2 bases and J by 7 bases, and 8 bases separated the two germline ends. Germline CDR1 reads DFQATT; CDR2 reads SNEGSKA (reference sequence). The CDR3 runs 11 residues. For the CDR3, the DNA is TGCAGTGCTAGAAAAGGGGTTGGCTACACCTTC. It is translated as CSARKGVGYTF.

The chain carries TRBV19 and TRBJ2-1, with a tentative D call TRBD1 (6 bases). Germline V gives CDR1 LNHDA, CDR2 SQIVND (reference sequence). The V end lost 6 bases, the J end lost 8 bases, and 17 bases lay between the germline ends. This CDR3 region has 14 residues. The CDR3 DNA reads TGTGCCAGTAGGACCCAGGGGAAGGGCGATGAGCAGTTCTTC. Translated: CASRTQGKGDEQFF.

This clone appeared a few times. The chain carries TRBV29-1 and TRBJ1-1; tentative D call: TRBD1 (6 bases). This CDR3 region has 13 residues. Trimming took off 5 bases at V and 5 bases at J, with 15 bases between the two ends. The germline gives CDR1 SQVTM, CDR2 ANQGSEA. CDR3 amino acids: CSVLGGLGTEAFF. The CDR3 region has the DNA TGCAGCGTTCTCGGGGGGCTGGGAACTGAAGCTTTCTTT.

The chain recombines TRBV2 with TRBJ1-3; 7 positions agree with TRBD1. The CDR3 sequence is 12 residues long. CDR1 is SNHLY and CDR2 is FYNNEI in the germline V gene. V shed 10 bases and J 4 bases; nucleotides not matched to a gene: 4. The CDR3 coding sequence is TGTGCCACCTTGACAGGGGGAAACACCATATATTTT. As protein: CATLTGGNTIYF.

The chain has TRBV5-6 and TRBJ2-1; 8 bases agree with TRBD2. This CDR3 region has 16 residues. Trimming at V came to 3 bases and at J to 4 bases, leaving 9 bases not matched to a gene. The germline V gene encodes CDR1 SGHDT and CDR2 YYEEEE. Written as DNA, the CDR3 is TGTGCCAGCAGCTCGCTGAATGGGACTAGATACAATGAGCAGTTCTTC. This gives the protein CASSSLNGTRYNEQFF.

The table lists this clone with a few counts. This chain joins TRBV29-1 and TRBJ1-5, with unresolved D. CDR1 is SQVTM, CDR2 ANQGSEA, per germline. V lost 4 bases, J lost 4 bases, and 11 bases lay in between. The CDR3 covers 13 residues. The CDR3 sequence is CSVVERQNQPQHF. The CDR3 bases are TGCAGCGTTGTCGAGCGTCAGAATCAGCCCCAGCATTTT.

CDR3 nucleotides: TGTGCCAGCACCACAGGGTCGCCGGGTACCGGGGAGCTGTTTTTT. Its protein is CASTTGSPGTGELFF. This rearrangement joins TRBV5-5 to TRBJ2-2, with D maybe TRBD1 (6 bases). The ends were cut back, 6 bases at V and 5 bases at J, with 17 bases in the middle. The CDR3 covers 15 residues. The germline CDR1 and CDR2 sequences are SGHKS and YYEKEE (reference sequence).

The chain is built from TRBV5-1 and TRBJ1-2; D gene unclear. Germline values: CDR1 SGHRS, CDR2 YFSETQ. V lost 1 base and J lost 3, with 16 bases in between. There are 16 residues in the CDR3. The CDR3 here is CASSLLPPGTDYGYTF. CDR3 coding DNA: TGCGCCAGCAGCTTGTTACCCCCTGGCACCGACTATGGCTACACCTTC.